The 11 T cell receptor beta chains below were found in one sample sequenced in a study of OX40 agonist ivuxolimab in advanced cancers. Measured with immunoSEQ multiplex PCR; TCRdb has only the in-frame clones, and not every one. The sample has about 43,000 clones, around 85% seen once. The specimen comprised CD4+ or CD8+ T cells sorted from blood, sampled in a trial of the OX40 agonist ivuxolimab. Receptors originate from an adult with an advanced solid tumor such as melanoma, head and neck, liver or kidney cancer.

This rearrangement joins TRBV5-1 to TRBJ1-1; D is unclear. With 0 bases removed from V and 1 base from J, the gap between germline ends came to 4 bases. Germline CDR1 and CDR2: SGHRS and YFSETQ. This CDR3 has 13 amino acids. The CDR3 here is CASSLAGNTEAFF. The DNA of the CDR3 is TGCGCCAGCAGCTTGGCGGGGAACACTGAAGCTTTCTTT. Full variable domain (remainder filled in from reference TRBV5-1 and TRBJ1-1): KAGVTQTPRYLIKTRGQQVTLSCSPISGHRSVSWYQQTPGQGLQFLFEYFSETQRNKGNFPGRFSGRQFSNSRSEMNVSTLELGDSALYLCASSLAGNTEAFFGQGTRLTVV.

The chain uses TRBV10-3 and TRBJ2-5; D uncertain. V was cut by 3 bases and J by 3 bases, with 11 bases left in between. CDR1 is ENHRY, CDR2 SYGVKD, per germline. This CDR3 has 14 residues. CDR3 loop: CAISETEWEETQYF. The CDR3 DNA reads TGTGCCATCAGTGAAACGGAGTGGGAAGAGACCCAGTACTTC.

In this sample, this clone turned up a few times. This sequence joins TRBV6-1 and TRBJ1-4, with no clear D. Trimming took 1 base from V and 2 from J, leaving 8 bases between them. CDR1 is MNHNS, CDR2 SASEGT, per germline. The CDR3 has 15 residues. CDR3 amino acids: CASSEGGATNEKLFF. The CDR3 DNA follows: TGTGCCAGCAGTGAAGGGGGTGCGACTAATGAAAAACTGTTTTTT.

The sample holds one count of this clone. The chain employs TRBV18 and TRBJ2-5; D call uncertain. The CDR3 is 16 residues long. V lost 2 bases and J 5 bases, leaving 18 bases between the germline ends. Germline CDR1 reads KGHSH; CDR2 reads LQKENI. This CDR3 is CASSPSSFFVTETQYF. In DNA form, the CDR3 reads TGTGCCAGCTCACCATCCTCTTTTTTTGTAACGGAGACCCAGTACTTC.

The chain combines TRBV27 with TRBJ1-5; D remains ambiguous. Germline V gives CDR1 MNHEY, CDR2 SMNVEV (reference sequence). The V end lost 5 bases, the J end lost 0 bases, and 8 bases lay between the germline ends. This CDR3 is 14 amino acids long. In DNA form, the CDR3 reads TGTGCCAGCAGTCCGGGAGTTAGCAATCAGCCCCAGCATTTT. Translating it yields CASSPGVSNQPQHF.

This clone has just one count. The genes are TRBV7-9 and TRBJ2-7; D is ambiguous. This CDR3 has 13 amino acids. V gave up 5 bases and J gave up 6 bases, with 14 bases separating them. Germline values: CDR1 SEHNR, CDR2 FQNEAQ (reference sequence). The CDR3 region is CASSTRPLFEQYF. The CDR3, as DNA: TGTGCCAGCAGCACCCGACCCCTCTTCGAGCAGTACTTC.

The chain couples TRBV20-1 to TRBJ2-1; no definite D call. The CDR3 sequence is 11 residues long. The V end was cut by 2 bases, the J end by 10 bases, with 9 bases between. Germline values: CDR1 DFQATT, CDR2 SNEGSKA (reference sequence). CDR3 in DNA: TGCAGTGCTAGACTCCCAGAGGAGCAGTTCTTC. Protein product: CSARLPEEQFF.

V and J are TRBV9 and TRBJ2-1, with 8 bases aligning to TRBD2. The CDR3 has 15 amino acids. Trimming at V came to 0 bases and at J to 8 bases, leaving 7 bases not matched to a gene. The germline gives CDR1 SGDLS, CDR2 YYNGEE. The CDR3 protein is CASSVVSGTIDEQFF. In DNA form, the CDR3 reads TGTGCCAGCAGCGTAGTTAGCGGGACGATCGATGAGCAGTTCTTC. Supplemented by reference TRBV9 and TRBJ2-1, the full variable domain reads DSGVTQTPKHLITATGQRVTLRCSPRSGDLSVYWYQQSLDQGLQFLIQYYNGEERAKGNILERFSAQQFPDLHSELNLSSLELGDSALYFCASSVVSGTIDEQFFGPGTRLTVL.

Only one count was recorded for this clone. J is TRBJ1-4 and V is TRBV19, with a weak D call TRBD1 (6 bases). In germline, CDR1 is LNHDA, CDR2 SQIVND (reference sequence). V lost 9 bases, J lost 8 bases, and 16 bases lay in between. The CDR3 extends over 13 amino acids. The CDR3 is CASTTGFEEKLFF. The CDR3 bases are TGTGCCAGCACTACAGGGTTTGAAGAAAAACTGTTTTTT.

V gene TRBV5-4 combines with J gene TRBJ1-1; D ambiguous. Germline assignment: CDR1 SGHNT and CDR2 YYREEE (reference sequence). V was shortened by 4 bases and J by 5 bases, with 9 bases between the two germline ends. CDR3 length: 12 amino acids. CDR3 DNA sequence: TGTGCCAGCAGCACATTATGGACTGAAGCTTTCTTT. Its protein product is CASSTLWTEAFF.

The CDR3 here is CASSVVFGQGNTEAFF. In DNA, the CDR3 is TGTGCCAGCAGCGTAGTATTTGGGCAGGGTAACACTGAAGCTTTCTTT. The chain joins TRBV9 to TRBJ1-1; tentative D call: TRBD1 (5 bases). Germline values: CDR1 SGDLS, CDR2 YYNGEE. Trimming shortened V by 0 bases and J by 2 bases, and 14 bases separated the two germline ends. There are 16 residues in the CDR3.